This T cell receptor beta chain was documented in a study of T-cell memory formation after mild COVID-19. Across the whole study: Clustering of TCRs was largely donor specific.

Germline values: CDR1 MNHEY, CDR2 SVGAGI. The ends were cut back, 2 bases at V and 2 bases at J, with 15 bases in the middle. The CDR3 spans 16 residues. Findings and caveats of the study: A balance of CD4 and CD8 characterized clones contracting day 15 to 85, whereas later expanders leaned CD4+. Mainly in CM and EM were contracting CD4+ clones; CD8+ were in EMRA.

A remark on this clonotype: Its antigen is still unknown.

TCRalpha and TCRbeta libraries used 5'RACE with constant-segment primers and UMIs. TCRdb reprocessed the 5' RACE reads with MiXCR, giving one entry per CDR3 protein. In the table there are around 450,000 distinct CDR3 sequences, roughly a quarter of which are singletons. The clonotype was recovered from an adult woman who had mild COVID-19 (a few samples of this study predate the infection). Cell type and time point are not known. The chain couples TRBV6-5 to TRBJ1-2; TRBD1 is a possible D gene (5 bases). Source material: PBMCs or a T cell subset sorted from them (not recorded which). This CDR3 is CASSYGSVGGNYGYTF. The CDR3 DNA is TGTGCCAGCAGTTACGGCTCGGTCGGGGGGAACTATGGCTACACCTTC.